The next 16 T cell receptor beta chains were all read from a single sample in a study of shared clonotypes between healthy human individuals. Assay: immunoSEQ multiplex PCR; the TCRdb copy retains only in-frame clones and omits some. The sample includes about 600,000 clones, more than 95% of them seen just once. Source material: naive CD4+ T cells sorted from blood. Regarding subset: CD45RA+ positively selected. These receptors were taken from a woman aged 25 to 39 in good health.

The chain couples TRBV2 to TRBJ1-1; weak D call: TRBD1 (6 bases). Germline V CDR1 and CDR2: SNHLY, FYNNEI. The germline V and J ends were trimmed by 4 bases and 6 bases, with 12 bases remaining between them. There are 13 residues in the CDR3. The CDR3 bases are TGTGCCAGCAGTGTCCAGGGGTTGGCTGAAGCTTTCTTT. Translating it yields CASSVQGLAEAFF.

V is TRBV7-9 and J is TRBJ2-2, with D perhaps matching TRBD1 or TRBD2 (5 bases each). Germline CDR1 and CDR2: SEHNR and FQNEAQ (reference sequence). Trimming pared 1 base from V and 13 bases from J, leaving 10 bases between. This CDR3 is 12 amino acids long. In DNA form, the CDR3 reads TGTGCCAGCAGCTTAGGCTCGGGGCTGCTGTTTTTT. Translating gives CASSLGSGLLFF.

J is TRBJ1-1 and V is TRBV19; tentative D call: TRBD1 (6 bases). Trimming cost V 6 bases and J 5 bases, with 16 bases left between them. Germline-derived CDR1 and CDR2 are LNHDA and SQIVND (reference sequence). This CDR3 is built from 14 residues. The CDR3: CASSTTGTTTEAFF. DNA of the CDR3: TGTGCCAGTAGCACAACAGGGACTACTACTGAAGCTTTCTTT.

The chain uses TRBV18 and TRBJ1-1; D not resolved. This CDR3 has 14 residues. Trimming took off 5 bases at V and 1 base at J, with 11 bases between the two ends. Germline lookup yields CDR1 KGHSH and CDR2 LQKENI. Here the CDR3 DNA reads TGTGCCAGCTCAACCCAAGGGCAGAACACTGAAGCTTTCTTT. Translating it yields CASSTQGQNTEAFF.

CDR3 amino acids: CASSRTSFDEQFF. As DNA, the CDR3 is TGCGCCAGCAGCAGGACTAGCTTTGATGAGCAGTTCTTC. The rearrangement joins TRBV5-1 to TRBJ2-1; TRBD2 matches 8 bases. Germline V lookup: CDR1 SGHRS, CDR2 YFSETQ. The junction had 5 bases not matched to a gene; V was cut back by 4 bases and J by 8 bases. There are 13 residues in the CDR3.

The gene calls are TRBV6-1 and TRBJ2-7, with 9 bases fitting TRBD2. The V gene end was trimmed by 4 bases and the J gene end by 3 bases; junction bases not matched to a gene: 10. The CDR3 covers 16 residues. The V gene's germline CDR1 is MNHNS and CDR2 SASEGT. The CDR3 DNA follows: TGTGCCAGCAGTGCGAGACAAGCGGGGGGCAGCTACGAGCAGTACTTC. Translated, it gives CASSARQAGGSYEQYF.

The chain links TRBV27 to TRBJ1-5; D is unclear. CDR1 MNHEY and CDR2 SMNVEV come from the germline V gene (reference sequence). Trimming took off 2 bases at V and 6 bases at J, with 11 bases between the two ends. The CDR3 has 14 residues. CDR3 coding DNA: TGTGCCAGCAGTTTAAAGGGTTCGGGTCAGCCCCAGCATTTT. Its translation: CASSLKGSGQPQHF.

This chain joins TRBV7-2 and TRBJ2-1; D is unclear. The germline CDR1 and CDR2 sequences are SGHTA and FQGNSA. V was cut by 6 bases and J by 2 bases, with 11 bases left in between. The CDR3 length is 14 residues. CDR3 bases: TGTGCCAGCAGGTCCCCCAGTCCCTACAATGAGCAGTTCTTC. Its protein product is CASRSPSPYNEQFF.

The chain has TRBV18 and TRBJ2-2, with TRBD1 matching 7 bases. With 3 bases clipped from V and 3 bases from J, the junction kept 4 bases outside the gene matches. Germline-derived CDR1 and CDR2 are KGHSH and LQKENI. There are 15 residues in the CDR3. The CDR3 is CASSPSQGDTGELFF. CDR3 bases: TGTGCCAGCTCACCGTCGCAGGGGGACACCGGGGAGCTGTTTTTT.

This chain joins TRBV5-1 and TRBJ2-7; 12 nucleotides align to TRBD2. Trimming took 6 bases from V and 6 from J; bases not matched to a gene: 7. Per the germline V gene, CDR1 is SGHRS and CDR2 is YFSETQ. This CDR3 has 14 amino acids. This CDR3 is CASTRLAGEGEQYF. For the CDR3, the DNA is TGCGCCAGCACCCGACTAGCGGGAGAGGGCGAGCAGTACTTC.

Remarks on this clone: Other nucleotide sequences from this sample produce the same CDR3. The chain combines TRBV18 with TRBJ2-3; 12 positions agree with TRBD2. Germline CDR1 is KGHSH and CDR2 is LQKENI. The CDR3 has 16 amino acids. The V segment lost 6 bases and the J segment 0 bases; nucleotides outside the gene matches: 4. CDR3: CASSPGTSGSTDTQYF. For the CDR3, the DNA is TGTGCCAGCTCCCCCGGGACTAGCGGGAGCACAGATACGCAGTATTTT.

The chain links TRBV19 to TRBJ2-1, with D possibly matching TRBD2 (6 bases). The CDR3 extends over 17 amino acids. The V end lost 5 bases, the J end lost 1 base, and 18 bases lay between the germline ends. The germline CDR1 and CDR2 sequences are LNHDA and SQIVND (reference sequence). This CDR3 reads CASSSGTPLFSYNEQFF. As DNA, the CDR3 is TGTGCCAGTAGTTCCGGGACTCCCCTGTTTTCCTACAATGAGCAGTTCTTC.

CDR3 DNA sequence: TGTGCCAGCAGCCCCTTTCCGAGGGACCGGGACAGATCGAACGAGCAGTACTTC. This sequence encodes CASSPFPRDRDRSNEQYF. The chain recombines TRBV28 with TRBJ2-7; 7 nucleotides match TRBD1. The CDR3 is 18 amino acids. V lost 6 bases and J lost 5; bases outside the gene matches: 22. Germline V gene data show CDR1 as MDHEN and CDR2 as SYDVKM.

Comments on this clone: The sample holds other DNA sequences that translate to the same CDR3. This sequence joins TRBV15 and TRBJ2-7; D uncertain. This CDR3 comprises 14 residues. Germline loops: CDR1 LNHNV, CDR2 YYDKDF (reference sequence). Between the trimmed V and J ends, which lost 1 base and 0 bases, there was a span of 7 bases. CDR3 nucleotides: TGTGCCACCAGCAGAGTAGGAGCCTCCTACGAGCAGTACTTC. Translating gives CATSRVGASYEQYF.

The chain links TRBV4-2 to TRBJ1-4, with TRBD1 identical over 7 bases. Looked up from germline, CDR1 is LGHNA and CDR2 is YNFKEQ. Unmatched junction bases numbered 8, after V lost 4 bases and J lost 0 bases. This CDR3 spans 17 amino acids. The CDR3 nucleotides are TGTGCCAGCAGCCGCAGCGGGACAGCGGCAACTAATGAAAAACTGTTTTTT. Its translation is CASSRSGTAATNEKLFF.

This chain links TRBV30 with TRBJ2-3; TRBD2 matches 14 bases. Germline CDR1 reads GTSNPN; CDR2 reads SVGIG (reference sequence). This CDR3 comprises 14 residues. V was clipped by 7 bases and J by 5 bases; unmatched bases: 5. This CDR3 reads CASTSGRAGDTQYF. As DNA, the CDR3 is TGTGCCTCGACTAGCGGGAGGGCCGGAGATACGCAGTATTTT.